Following are 3 T cell receptor beta chains from one sample sequenced in a study of somatic mutations in cytotoxic T cells in rheumatoid arthritis. The assay was immunoSEQ multiplex PCR, and TCRdb's table has in-frame clones only and misses some. The repertoire has around 19,000 clones, 60% to 85% of them found once; the top ten carry 28%. Sequencing input: CD8+ T cells sorted from blood. The receptor source for this set is an adult with rheumatoid arthritis.

Only one count was recorded for this clone. The chain is built from TRBV4-1 and TRBJ1-3; D not resolved. Between the trimmed V and J ends, which lost 0 bases and 4 bases, there was a span of 10 bases. This CDR3 contains 15 residues. In germline, CDR1 is MGHRA, CDR2 YSYEKL. The CDR3 region is CASSQEWVKGNTIYF. CDR3 nucleotide sequence: TGCGCCAGCAGCCAAGAATGGGTGAAAGGAAACACCATATATTTT.

The J gene is TRBJ2-3, the V gene TRBV5-4, with D perhaps matching TRBD1 (6 bases). Per germline, CDR1 SGHNT and CDR2 YYREEE (reference sequence). V lost 5 bases and J 7 bases, leaving 20 bases between the germline ends. This CDR3 is built from 15 residues. CDR3 region: CASSGGPREPNTQYF. The DNA of the CDR3 is TGTGCCAGCAGTGGGGGCCCACGTGAACCTAATACGCAGTATTTT.

The rearrangement uses TRBV11-3 and TRBJ2-2, with D possibly called TRBD1 or TRBD2 (6 bases each). The germline V gene has CDR1 SGHNT and CDR2 YENEEA. V gave up 4 bases and J gave up 4 bases, with 16 bases separating them. This CDR3 has 16 residues. CDR3: CASSSIRGPLTGELFF. The CDR3 DNA sequence: TGTGCCAGCAGCTCGATTCGGGGGCCCCTCACCGGGGAGCTGTTTTTT.